Below, 11 T cell receptor beta chains from the same sample are listed, as sequenced in a study of T cells in Graves' hyperthyroidism and ophthalmopathy. RNA transcripts were the template for amplifying TCR beta CDR3 regions. The HTBI primer set drove a first-round RT-PCR of the TCR CDR3. TCRdb recomputed calls from the multiplex PCR reads with MiXCR, one row per CDR3 protein. Of roughly 510,000 distinct CDR3 sequences in the sample, more than 20% were seen once. The sequenced material came from blood. All receptors come from a man younger than 35 with Graves' hyperthyroidism.

This clonotype was counted at least ten times. The chain carries TRBV28 and TRBJ2-5; 10 bases line up with TRBD2. CDR1 is MDHEN and CDR2 is SYDVKM in the germline V gene. Germline trimming cut 7 bases from V and 3 bases from J; bases unmatched to any gene: 5. CDR3 length equals 14 residues. CDR3 region: CASTSSGGKETQYF. In nucleotides, the CDR3 is TGTGCCAGCACCTCTAGCGGGGGAAAAGAGACCCAGTACTTC.

This clonotype was counted ten times or more. CDR3 DNA: TGTGCCAGCACCTGGACAAACTATGGCTACACCTTC. Protein product: CASTWTNYGYTF. This chain uses TRBV2 with TRBJ1-2, with D possibly matching TRBD1 (5 bases). Germline-derived CDR1 and CDR2 are SNHLY and FYNNEI. The CDR3 has 12 residues. The V gene lost 7 bases and the J gene lost 2 bases, with 8 bases spanning the gap.

This clonotype was seen many times. The chain employs TRBV12-3 or TRBV12-4 and TRBJ2-4; 9 bases match TRBD1. This CDR3 comprises 15 residues. Trimming at V came to 5 bases and at J to 11 bases, leaving 13 bases not matched to a gene. CDR3 DNA: TGTGCCAGCAGTAACGGCCGGGACAGGGTTGCATTTCAGTACTTC. This gives the protein CASSNGRDRVAFQYF.

In nucleotides, the CDR3 is TGTGCCAGCAGCCTGGGGCCGGGGTCGGGCACTGAAGCTTTCTTT. Translating gives CASSLGPGSGTEAFF. This chain links TRBV5-6 with TRBJ1-1, with D perhaps matching TRBD1 (5 bases). There are 15 residues in the CDR3. Deletions cut 4 bases from V and 4 bases from J, with 17 bases between. Germline V gene lookup returns CDR1 SGHDT and CDR2 YYEEEE.

This clonotype was recorded at least ten times. J is TRBJ2-2 and V is TRBV6-5; TRBD1 is a possible D gene (6 bases). The CDR3 runs 14 residues. Per the germline V gene, CDR1 is MNHEY and CDR2 is SVGAGI. The germline V and J ends were trimmed by 2 bases and 13 bases, with 17 bases remaining between them. The CDR3 sequence is CASSYGGGALGLFF. The DNA of the CDR3 is TGTGCCAGCAGTTACGGTGGGGGCGCGTTGGGGCTGTTTTTT.

At least ten counts were recorded for this clonotype. CDR3 sequence reads: CASSLTGTNQPQHF. DNA for the CDR3: TGTGCCAGCAGTCTCACAGGGACGAATCAGCCCCAGCATTTT. The chain combines TRBV6-2 or TRBV6-3 with TRBJ1-5; D possibly corresponds to TRBD1 (6 bases). The germline V gene encodes CDR1 MNHEY and CDR2 SVGEGT. Trimming cost V 5 bases and J 4 bases, with 12 bases left between them. This CDR3 has 14 residues.

This clonotype was detected ten times or more. V gene TRBV6-1 combines with J gene TRBJ1-1; D remains unclear. This CDR3 is built from 14 residues. V lost 5 bases and J lost 3, with 13 bases in between. From germline, CDR1 is MNHNS and CDR2 SASEGT. The CDR3 region is CASSPTRTDTEAFF. In DNA, the CDR3 is TGTGCCAGCAGTCCCACCAGGACCGACACTGAAGCTTTCTTT.

This clonotype has ten or more counts. V is TRBV28 and J is TRBJ1-1; TRBD1 agrees at 7 bases. J was trimmed by 4 bases and V by 5 bases; bases with no gene match: 10. Germline V gene lookup returns CDR1 MDHEN and CDR2 SYDVKM. CDR3 length: 15 amino acids. The CDR3 reads CASSNYRGRGTEAFF. Here the CDR3 DNA reads TGTGCCAGCAGTAACTACAGGGGAAGGGGCACTGAAGCTTTCTTT.

In DNA, the CDR3 is TGTGCCAGCAGTTTATCGAGGGGGCTTATGATGGGCCGTGGCTACACCTTC. It codes for CASSLSRGLMMGRGYTF. The chain employs TRBV27 and TRBJ1-2; 7 nucleotides agree with TRBD1. With V trimmed by 0 bases and J by 7 bases, 14 bases remained unmatched. The CDR3 has 17 residues. Germline values: CDR1 MNHEY, CDR2 SMNVEV (reference sequence).

The chain joins TRBV19 to TRBJ2-7, with D possibly being TRBD1 or TRBD2 (5 bases each). The length of the CDR3 is 14 residues. V dropped 5 bases and J dropped 1 base, with 12 bases sitting between them. Looked up from germline, CDR1 is LNHDA and CDR2 is SQIVND (reference sequence). In nucleotides, the CDR3 is TGTGCCAGTAGTTCTCGGGACGGGTCCTACGAGCAGTACTTC. Its translation is CASSSRDGSYEQYF.

In its sample, this clonotype was seen many times. V gene TRBV10-3 combines with J gene TRBJ2-7, with 10 bases aligning to TRBD1. The CDR3 spans 15 residues. V lost 4 bases, J lost 4 bases, and 7 bases stayed unmatched. From germline, CDR1 is ENHRY and CDR2 SYGVKD. CDR3 sequence: CAISGPGQGKYEQYF. The DNA for the CDR3 is TGTGCCATCAGTGGCCCGGGACAGGGGAAATACGAGCAGTACTTC.